Presented here are 28 T cell receptor beta chains from one specimen sequenced in a study of patients and donors after allogeneic stem cell transplantation. Via MiXCR, TCRdb re-called the RT-PCR reads, giving one row per CDR3 protein. Among about 960,000 distinct CDR3 sequences listed, around 17% were seen once. The material sequenced was blood, either unsorted or a sorted T cell fraction (not recorded which). These receptors originate from a human donor who was either an allogeneic HSCT recipient or a stem cell or donor lymphocyte infusion donor (not recorded which). It is not recorded whose cells these are; they may come from a transplant donor.

There are many counts of this clonotype. The genes are TRBV4-2 and TRBJ2-7; unclear D gene. From germline, CDR1 is LGHNA and CDR2 YNFKEQ. The V gene lost 1 base and the J gene lost 4 bases, with 14 bases spanning the gap. The CDR3 is 15 residues long. The chain's CDR3 is CASSQGERANYEQYF. The DNA for the CDR3 is TGTGCCAGCAGCCAAGGAGAGCGAGCAAATTACGAGCAGTACTTC.

The chain couples TRBV7-2 to TRBJ2-5; 10 bases agree with TRBD1. The CDR3 is 16 residues long. CDR1 SGHTA and CDR2 FQGNSA come from the germline V gene. V lost 1 base and J lost 2; bases outside the gene matches: 4. DNA for the CDR3: TGTGCCAGCAGCTTAGATGGGGGACAGGGGCAAGAGACCCAGTACTTC. This translates into CASSLDGGQGQETQYF.

This clonotype was counted at least ten times. This chain uses TRBV4-1 with TRBJ2-2; 14 nucleotides match TRBD2. CDR1 MGHRA and CDR2 YSYEKL come from the germline V gene. This CDR3 spans 18 amino acids. V lost 0 bases, J lost 3 bases, and 3 bases stayed unmatched. CDR3 protein: CASSQDGLAGGYTGELFF. The CDR3 DNA reads as TGCGCCAGCAGCCAAGATGGACTAGCGGGGGGATACACCGGGGAGCTGTTTTTT.

This clonotype occurred a few times. The chain carries TRBV24-1 and TRBJ1-2; maybe TRBD1 (5 bases). The CDR3 totals 14 residues. Trimming took off 0 bases at V and 3 bases at J, with 7 bases between the two ends. The germline gives CDR1 KGHDR, CDR2 SFDVKD. The CDR3 loop is CATSDLAGDYGYTF. CDR3 sequence (DNA): TGTGCCACCAGTGATTTGGCGGGGGACTATGGCTACACCTTC.

At least ten counts were recorded for this clonotype. This chain uses TRBV12-3 or TRBV12-4 with TRBJ1-2; possible D gene TRBD1, 5 bases. The CDR3 is 14 amino acids. The V gene lost 4 bases and the J gene lost 4 bases, with 13 bases spanning the gap. The DNA of the CDR3 is TGTGCCAGCAGTTCCTCCGGGACCTTCTATGGCTACACCTTC. This encodes CASSSSGTFYGYTF.

The table lists this clonotype with a few counts. This chain connects TRBV4-2 to TRBJ2-7; TRBD2 matches at 10 bases. The germline CDR1 and CDR2 sequences are LGHNA and YNFKEQ. The CDR3 runs to 16 residues. Germline trimming cut 0 bases from V and 3 bases from J; bases unmatched to any gene: 5. CDR3 region: CASSQDDSGGDYEQYF. CDR3 DNA: TGTGCCAGCAGCCAAGATGACAGCGGGGGGGACTACGAGCAGTACTTC.

The chain employs TRBV5-1 and TRBJ2-7; D is possibly TRBD2 (7 bases). CDR3 size: 16 residues. The V end was cut by 4 bases, the J end by 1 base, with 18 bases between. The germline V gene encodes CDR1 SGHRS and CDR2 YFSETQ. DNA of the CDR3: TGCGCCAGCAGCCCAGATGGGCGGGGGCCGTCCTACGAGCAGTACTTC. This gives the protein CASSPDGRGPSYEQYF.

This clonotype was seen a handful of times. This CDR3 is CASSWRMAGYTF. Written as DNA, the CDR3 is TGTGCCAGCAGTTGGCGAATGGCTGGCTACACCTTC. The chain joins TRBV12-3 or TRBV12-4 to TRBJ1-2; no clear D. There are 12 residues in the CDR3. V gave up 4 bases and J gave up 7 bases, with 10 bases separating them.

The gene calls are TRBV2 and TRBJ1-2; maybe TRBD1 (6 bases). With 3 bases removed from V and 4 bases from J, the gap between germline ends came to 12 bases. The CDR3 loop spans 14 amino acids. Germline V lookup: CDR1 SNHLY, CDR2 FYNNEI. The DNA for the CDR3 is TGTGCCAGCAGTGATTACCAGGGGTTCTATGGCTACACCTTC. Residues: CASSDYQGFYGYTF.

The chain is built from TRBV6-2 or TRBV6-3 and TRBJ2-2; no reliable D call. CDR3 size: 13 residues. Trimming removed 2 bases at V and 3 bases at J, with 4 bases between. CDR1 is MNHEY, CDR2 SVGEGT, per germline. Here the CDR3 reads CASSYLDTGELFF. CDR3 nucleotides: TGTGCCAGCAGTTACCTTGACACCGGGGAGCTGTTTTTT.

The chain links TRBV5-6 to TRBJ2-5, with 8 bases matching TRBD2. V gave up 2 bases and J gave up 5 bases; unmatched junction bases: 5. This CDR3 region has 14 residues. Germline values: CDR1 SGHDT, CDR2 YYEEEE. CDR3 sequence reads: CASSLFSGDETQYF. The CDR3 nucleotides read TGTGCCAGCAGCTTATTTAGCGGGGATGAGACCCAGTACTTC.

This clonotype has a handful of counts. This chain links TRBV27 with TRBJ1-2; D may be TRBD1 (5 bases). V dropped 0 bases and J dropped 3 bases, with 11 bases sitting between them. The CDR3 consists of 15 residues. CDR1 and CDR2 (germline): MNHEY, SMNVEV (reference sequence). The CDR3 spells CASSLSQGLYYGYTF. In DNA form, the CDR3 reads TGTGCCAGCAGTTTATCCCAGGGTTTATACTATGGCTACACCTTC.

This clonotype was seen repeatedly, ten times or more. The chain employs TRBV7-9 and TRBJ1-3, with a tentative D call TRBD1 (5 bases). Between the trimmed V and J ends, which lost 5 bases and 3 bases, there was a span of 11 bases. CDR1 and CDR2 from the germline V gene are SEHNR and FQNEAQ (reference sequence). CDR3 length equals 14 residues. CDR3 sequence: CASSRAGLGNTIYF. The CDR3 DNA reads TGTGCCAGCAGCCGAGCGGGGCTTGGAAACACCATATATTTT.

This clonotype has more than one count but fewer than ten. V gene TRBV28 combines with J gene TRBJ2-3; no firm D call. The CDR3 is 12 amino acids. Trimming removed 6 bases from V and 4 bases from J, with 8 bases in between. CDR1 is MDHEN, CDR2 SYDVKM, per germline. The CDR3 nucleotides are TGTGCCAGCAGGCTCCATCCAGATACGCAGTATTTT. This codes for CASRLHPDTQYF.

This clonotype was detected many times. The CDR3 DNA sequence: TGTGCCAGCAGACGAGGGGGCCCGAATCAGCCCCAGCATTTT. Translating it yields CASRRGGPNQPQHF. V gene TRBV12-3 or TRBV12-4 combines with J gene TRBJ1-5; TRBD1 matches at 7 bases. The CDR3 is 14 residues long. The V segment lost 6 bases and the J segment 4 bases; nucleotides outside the gene matches: 6.

This clonotype occurred a few times. The V call is TRBV11-2, the J call TRBJ2-6, with a weak D call TRBD2 (5 bases). V lost 0 bases and J lost 2, with 11 bases in between. Per germline, CDR1 SGHAT and CDR2 FQNNGV. This CDR3 is 17 amino acids long. CDR3 sequence (DNA): TGTGCCAGCAGCTTAGAAGGGAGAGCGGCTGGGGCCAACGTCCTGACTTTC. Translated: CASSLEGRAAGANVLTF.

In this sample, this clonotype turned up a few times. The V and J genes are TRBV20-1 and TRBJ2-7; D remains ambiguous. The CDR3 spans 13 residues. Trimming stripped 2 bases from V and 4 bases from J, with 12 bases between. CDR1 is DFQATT, CDR2 SNEGSKA, per germline (reference sequence). CDR3 sequence: CSARKDGEYEQYF. CDR3 nucleotides: TGCAGTGCTAGAAAGGACGGTGAATACGAGCAGTACTTC.

The rearrangement joins TRBV4-3 to TRBJ2-1, with 7 bases fitting TRBD1. The CDR3 extends over 14 amino acids. Losses at the gene ends were 1 base for V and 8 bases for J; bases not matched to a gene: 5. Germline V gives CDR1 LGHNA, CDR2 YSLEER. The CDR3 bases are TGCGCCAGCAGCCAAGGACAGGGCAGGCATGAGCAGTTCTTC. It specifies CASSQGQGRHEQFF.

This clonotype was picked up many times. This rearrangement joins TRBV12-3 or TRBV12-4 to TRBJ2-7; 7 nucleotides agree with TRBD1. The CDR3 has 14 amino acids. Trimming took 1 base from V and 3 from J; bases not matched to a gene: 3. The CDR3 sequence is CASSLDRGHYEQYF. The CDR3 DNA reads TGTGCCAGCAGTTTAGACAGGGGACACTACGAGCAGTACTTC.

This clonotype occurred a few times. A junction end diverges from the germline sequence, so it may reflect a read error. The chain couples TRBV20-1 to TRBJ2-4; the D is unclear. The V gene's germline CDR1 is DFQATT and CDR2 SNEGSKA (reference sequence). The CDR3 length is 13 residues. The CDR3 sequence is CSARVVAKNIQYF. Written as DNA, the CDR3 is TGCAGTGCCAGAGTTGTGGCCAAAAACATTCAGTACTTC.

This clonotype has a handful of counts. V gene TRBV4-1 combines with J gene TRBJ2-1; 15 positions agree with TRBD2. The CDR3 runs to 17 residues. Germline CDR1 is MGHRA and CDR2 is YSYEKL. The J segment lost 8 bases and the V segment lost 3 bases, leaving 8 bases of the junction unmatched. The CDR3 is CASSHGLAGGPMDEQFF. The CDR3, as DNA: TGCGCCAGCAGCCACGGACTAGCGGGAGGGCCTATGGATGAGCAGTTCTTC.

This clonotype showed up just a few times. The chain links TRBV30 to TRBJ2-7; 10 bases match TRBD2. Germline CDR1 is GTSNPN and CDR2 is SVGIG (reference sequence). The CDR3 extends over 14 amino acids. The V and J ends lost 4 bases and 4 bases, in that order; junction bases with no gene match: 7. The CDR3 DNA sequence: TGTGCCTGGATGCCTAGCGGGAGAGTATACGAGCAGTACTTC. As protein: CAWMPSGRVYEQYF. The complete variable domain, with remaining parts taken from reference TRBV30 and TRBJ2-7, reads SQTIHQWPATLVQPVGSPLSLECTVEGTSNPNLYWYRQAAGRGLQLLFYSVGIGQISSEVPQNLSASRPQDRQFILSSKKLLLSDSGFYLCAWMPSGRVYEQYFGPGTRLTVT.

This sequence joins TRBV12-3 or TRBV12-4 and TRBJ2-5; possibly TRBD1 for D (5 bases). The CDR3 is made up of 16 amino acids. V shed 5 bases and J shed 5 bases, with 21 bases lying between them. CDR3 nucleotide sequence: TGTGCCAGCAGTCCCGACGGCAGGAAGGGGTGGGAGACCCAGTACTTC. Translated: CASSPDGRKGWETQYF.

The chain links TRBV28 to TRBJ2-6; the match to TRBD1 covers 8 bases. J lost 0 bases, V lost 2 bases, and 12 bases had no gene match. This CDR3 is built from 20 residues. The V gene's germline CDR1 is MDHEN and CDR2 SYDVKM. The CDR3 sequence: CASSLKTGGSMPSGANVLTF. CDR3 coding DNA: TGTGCCAGCAGTTTAAAAACAGGGGGATCTATGCCCTCTGGGGCCAACGTCCTGACTTTC.

The V call is TRBV6-1, the J call TRBJ1-4; TRBD1 might be the D (6 bases). The CDR3 spans 17 residues. Trimming took 8 bases from V and 5 from J, leaving 24 bases between them. Germline-derived CDR1 and CDR2 are MNHNS and SASEGT. This CDR3 is CASQKFAGGTWNEKLFF. The CDR3 DNA reads as TGTGCCAGCCAAAAATTCGCTGGAGGGACATGGAATGAAAAACTGTTTTTT.

V usage is TRBV5-1 and J usage is TRBJ2-1; perhaps D is TRBD1 or TRBD2 (7 bases each). Germline V gene sequence: CDR1 SGHRS, CDR2 YFSETQ. V was trimmed by 0 bases and J by 5 bases, leaving 12 bases between them. The CDR3 is 15 amino acids. CDR3 DNA: TGCGCCAGCAGCTTGGGGGAGGGGGCCCACAATGAGCAGTTCTTC. Its protein product is CASSLGEGAHNEQFF. The variable domain in full, completed from reference TRBV5-1 and TRBJ2-1, reads KAGVTQTPRYLIKTRGQQVTLSCSPISGHRSVSWYQQTPGQGLQFLFEYFSETQRNKGNFPGRFSGRQFSNSRSEMNVSTLELGDSALYLCASSLGEGAHNEQFFGPGTRLTVL.

The V and J genes are TRBV6-1 and TRBJ2-5; tentative D call: TRBD2 (7 bases). V dropped 7 bases and J dropped 5 bases, with 20 bases sitting between them. Germline CDR1 reads MNHNS; CDR2 reads SASEGT. The CDR3 totals 15 residues. CDR3 residues: CASTPGGGILETQYF. The CDR3 DNA sequence: TGTGCCAGCACCCCGGGGGGCGGGATCCTCGAGACCCAGTACTTC.

The chain employs TRBV20-1 and TRBJ2-1; D is unresolved. This CDR3 contains 13 residues. The V end was cut by 3 bases, the J end by 0 bases, with 6 bases between. Germline-derived CDR1 and CDR2 are DFQATT and SNEGSKA (reference sequence). The CDR3 bases are TGCAGTGCTAGCCCTTACTCCTACAATGAGCAGTTCTTC. Its translation: CSASPYSYNEQFF.